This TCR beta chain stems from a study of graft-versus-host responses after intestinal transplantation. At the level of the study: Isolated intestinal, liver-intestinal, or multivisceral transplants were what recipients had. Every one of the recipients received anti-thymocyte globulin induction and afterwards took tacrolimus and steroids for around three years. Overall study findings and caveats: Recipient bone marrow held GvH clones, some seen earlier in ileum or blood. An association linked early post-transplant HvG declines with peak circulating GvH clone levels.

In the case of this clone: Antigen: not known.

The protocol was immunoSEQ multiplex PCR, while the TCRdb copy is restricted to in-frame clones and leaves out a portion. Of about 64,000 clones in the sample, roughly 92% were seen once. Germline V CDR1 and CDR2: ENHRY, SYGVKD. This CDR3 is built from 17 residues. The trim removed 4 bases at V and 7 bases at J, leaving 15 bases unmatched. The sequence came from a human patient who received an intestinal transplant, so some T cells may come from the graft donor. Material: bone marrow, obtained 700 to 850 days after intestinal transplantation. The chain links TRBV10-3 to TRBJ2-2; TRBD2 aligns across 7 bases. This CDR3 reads CAISGSIRRENLGELFF. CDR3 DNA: TGTGCCATCAGTGGGTCTATCAGGCGGGAGAATCTCGGGGAGCTGTTTTTT.